The T cell receptor (beta chain) described here comes from a study of identical twins (dated by TCRdb to the mid-2010s). With regard to the full study: To test whether fetal clonotypes persist, this study deep-sequenced TCR alpha and beta repertoires from monozygotic twins, from unrelated adults of various ages, and from cord blood. Replicate twin experiments were performed at different times using different library preparation protocols to rule out contamination. General findings and caveats noted by the study authors: Out-of-frame TCR alpha sequences shared between twins showed an excess of low generation-probability sequences compared with coincidental sharing between unrelated individuals. Zero-insertion analyses could be partly confounded by invariant T cells such as MAIT and iNKT, though diverse VJ usage argued against such confounding for most clonotypes. In beta out-of-frame sequences, excess twin sharing was weaker, because having fewer shared sequences lowered the signal-to-noise ratio. Abundant cord blood beta clonotypes carried fewer insertions; young adult naive repertoires showed a weaker similar trend, while memory repertoires showed none. Out-of-frame TCR alpha sharing in monozygotic twins was systematically underestimated by recombination models, whereas sharing between unrelated individuals was in agreement with the recombination models. Because the same donors could not be followed over many years, conclusions were based on cross-sectional statistical analysis.

This clonotype was seen only a few times. There is no known antigen for this receptor. The record has no base qualities; no much larger clone is one base away. According to the germline V gene, CDR1 reads SGHAT and CDR2 reads FQNNGV. Including cysteine and phenylalanine, the CDR3 has 17 amino acids. Only the CDR3 DNA is retained, 51 bases long and in frame from the first base. Clipping removes 6 bases from V and 5 bases from J, with 13 as the unmatched junction base count. All donors were healthy Caucasians. Three pairs of female monozygotic twins, all aged roughly 18 to 30 years, made up the twin cohort. CD4+ and CD8+ T cell populations were isolated with positive isolation kits from Invitrogen. Libraries were built with 5' RACE. Sequenced using an Illumina HiSeq 2000. A universal primer binding site was introduced by template switching, and a unique molecular identifier was present in the final cDNA, enabling accurate counting of TCR cDNA molecules. First-strand cDNA for TCR alpha and beta chains was synthesized from specific primers in the conserved constant-segment region. To control for contamination, every cDNA library carried two barcodes: a SMART-Mk sample barcode plus Illumina barcodes. TruSeq adapter sequences and Illumina sample barcodes were added in two successive PCR steps. The Illumina HiSeq platform was used with custom primers to sequence TCR alpha and beta cDNA libraries. The paper's data handling went like this. Unique molecular identifiers were extracted from raw reads with MiGEC, and CDR3 positions were determined with MiXCR. For each individual, recombination models were inferred using an EM algorithm with the repgenHMM and IGoR tools. Shared clonotype analysis was performed with the tcR package in R, normalizing sharing by the product of cloneset sizes. To study raw recombination without the effects of thymic and clonal selection, out-of-frame nonproductive sequences were analyzed. TCRdb reprocessed the public reads (quality trimming at Q25 with fastp, clone calling with MiXCR) and kept in-frame beta chains. Every entry covers one CDR3 protein and lists the most common genes and DNA from its rows. These V and J calls originate from TCRdb's pipeline instead of the authors' own analysis. This sample has 400,000 to 550,000 distinct CDR3 sequences in its table, and about 24% of those were observed once. Together, the top ten hold roughly 3% of the sample.

This sample also appeared in a second study, on T cells expressing NK-cell markers. From that second study: Seven to nine donors provided sorted CD3+CD56+NKG2C+, CD3+CD56+NKG2C- and CD3+CD56-NKG2C+ T-cell subsets, whose TCR beta-chain repertoires were profiled. Among the eight sequenced donors, seven were HCMV-seropositive and one was HCMV-seronegative. To restrict sorting to alphabetaTCR-expressing T cells, an anti-gammadeltaTCR antibody was added in several experiments. In about 6 donors, the dominant CD3+CD56+NKG2C+ clonotypes were found to rank among the top 10 CD8+ clonotypes and to make up 1.0-7.0% of CD8+ T cells. Those dominant clonotypes were again the most abundant among CD3+CD56-NKG2C+ cells in several donors, at roughly 28.3-60.1%. Whether the expanded NKG2C-expressing T cell clones were specific for HCMV antigens remained unclear. The study sequenced eight donors, all healthy volunteers chosen at random: three men and five women. A commercial ELISA kit detecting HCMV-specific IgG in serum was used to determine HCMV serostatus. MIGEC was used to demultiplex reads and group reads by UMI, and MiTCR was used to assemble and quantify clonotypes. To exclude erroneous sequences, any TCR cDNA sequence not supported by at least two reads was discarded. Downstream repertoire analysis used the tcR package, and clonotypes were matched across fractions by CDR3 nucleotide sequence plus V segment. VDJmatch was used to annotate antigen specificity against VDJdb, with one amino acid substitution in CDR3 permitted.

The sequencing sample was made of CD4+ T cells sorted from blood. This receptor was identified in a woman between 18 and 29 years old in good health. The chain is assembled from TRBV11-2 and TRBJ1-2; a stretch of 12 junction bases matches TRBD1. The CDR3 protein is CASRSPGQGASWYGYTF. The DNA is TGTGCCAGCAGAAGTCCGGGACAGGGGGCCAGTTGGTATGGCTACACCTTC.